The present T cell receptor (beta chain) was sequenced within a study of blood T cells in healthy people across ages. Primers used in a second PCR of roughly 7 to 12 cycles were a sample-barcoded 5' primer and a J-beta primer mix. TCRdb reprocessed the 5' RACE reads via MiXCR and lists one record per CDR3 protein. The data hold under 950,000 distinct CDR3 sequences, with 20% to 25% observed a single time. Study-level points and caveats: Diversity figures based on one million T cells were deemed too low.

As to this clonotype: Its specificity is unknown.

V gave up 3 bases and J gave up 6 bases, with 11 bases separating them. Germline lookup yields CDR1 SNHLY and CDR2 FYNNEI. The CDR3 runs to 13 residues. The receptor comes from a man aged 70-80 years in good health. The V and J genes are TRBV2 and TRBJ1-2; D ambiguous. The sample was blood. The CDR3 protein is CASSELTTNGYTF. The CDR3 DNA reads as TGTGCCAGCAGTGAGCTCACCACTAATGGCTACACCTTC.